A single sample is the source of the 15 T cell receptor beta chains below, sequenced in a study of T cells in Graves' hyperthyroidism and ophthalmopathy. Researchers took RNA transcripts and amplified the TCR beta CDR3 regions from them. First-round RT-PCR targeting the TCR CDR3 was performed with the HTBI primer set. TCRdb re-called the multiplex PCR reads with MiXCR, one entry per CDR3 protein. Among more than 450,000 distinct CDR3 sequences listed, around 15% were seen once. Sequenced sample: blood. These receptors were obtained from a woman aged 40 to 50 with Graves' hyperthyroidism.

The chain combines TRBV18 with TRBJ2-3; D is perhaps TRBD1 or TRBD2 (5 bases each). This CDR3 region has 16 residues. The V gene's germline CDR1 is KGHSH and CDR2 LQKENI. The V gene lost 3 bases and the J gene lost 0 bases, with 13 bases spanning the gap. The CDR3 region has the DNA TGTGCCAGCTCACCGCCCCAGGGCGGGAGCACAGATACGCAGTATTTT. Translating it yields CASSPPQGGSTDTQYF.

The sample holds a few counts of this clonotype. The chain carries TRBV12-3 or TRBV12-4 and TRBJ2-2, with D hard to call. This CDR3 is 13 amino acids long. Trimming left V 0 bases short and J 3 bases short, with 2 bases between. The CDR3: CASSLAHTGELFF. CDR3 in DNA: TGTGCCAGCAGTTTAGCCCACACCGGGGAGCTGTTTTTT.

This clonotype was counted at least ten times. This chain uses TRBV5-1 with TRBJ2-7, with TRBD2 identical over 12 bases. V shed 7 bases, J shed 3 bases, and the junction held 2 bases outside the gene matches. Germline V gene lookup returns CDR1 SGHRS and CDR2 YFSETQ. This CDR3 is built from 13 residues. CDR3 loop: CASGLAGIYEQYF. In DNA form, the CDR3 reads TGCGCCAGCGGACTAGCGGGAATCTACGAGCAGTACTTC.

There are many counts of this clonotype. This chain joins TRBV5-6 and TRBJ2-7; 7 nucleotides match TRBD2. V trimming: 3 bases; J trimming: 5 bases; junction bases outside the gene matches: 8. In germline, CDR1 is SGHDT, CDR2 YYEEEE. The CDR3 loop spans 14 amino acids. The CDR3 nucleotides read TGTGCCAGCAGCTGGGGGGGGAGACGAGACGAGCAGTACTTC. Translated: CASSWGGRRDEQYF.

This clonotype was counted at least ten times. The J gene is TRBJ2-5, the V gene TRBV28, with D maybe TRBD2 (5 bases). Trimming shortened V by 7 bases and J by 5 bases, and 17 bases separated the two germline ends. The V gene's germline CDR1 is MDHEN and CDR2 SYDVKM. This CDR3 region has 14 residues. The CDR3 reads CASTGVASWETQYF. The CDR3 DNA reads as TGTGCCAGCACCGGGGTGGCTAGCTGGGAGACCCAGTACTTC.

Concerning this clonotype itself: This may stem from a read error, because a much larger clone lies one nucleotide away. The V and J genes are TRBV7-8 and TRBJ2-1; D ambiguous. The CDR3 length is 14 residues. CDR1 and CDR2 from the germline V gene are SGHVS and FQNEAQ. The ends were cut back, 5 bases at V and 9 bases at J, with 17 bases in the middle. This chain's CDR3 is CASSLDGRSVEQFF. The CDR3 DNA is TGTGCCAGCAGCCTAGATGGACGGAGTGTTGAGCAGTTCTTC.

This clonotype showed up many times. This chain joins TRBV20-1 and TRBJ2-7; D is possibly TRBD2 (6 bases). V was trimmed by 4 bases and J by 3 bases, leaving 22 bases between them. The germline V gene has CDR1 DFQATT and CDR2 SNEGSKA (reference sequence). The CDR3 sequence is 16 residues long. CDR3 DNA: TGCAGTGCTATCTCGCGGGAAAGGTCTGGTCGCTACGAGCAGTACTTC. This codes for CSAISRERSGRYEQYF.

This clonotype was picked up many times. The V call is TRBV2, the J call TRBJ1-1; 7 bases are a match to TRBD1. The CDR3 runs 14 residues. The germline V gene has CDR1 SNHLY and CDR2 FYNNEI. V lost 6 bases to trimming and J lost 1 base; unmatched junction nucleotides: 5. The CDR3 protein is CASSPTGWNTEAFF. The CDR3 DNA reads as TGTGCCAGCAGCCCGACAGGGTGGAACACTGAAGCTTTCTTT.

The chain links TRBV28 to TRBJ2-7; 7 positions match TRBD1. CDR1 and CDR2 (germline): MDHEN, SYDVKM. This CDR3 region has 14 residues. The ends lost 9 bases at V and 0 bases at J; junction bases unmatched: 8. The CDR3 bases are TGTGCCAGTTTGAAAGGGGGCTCCTCCTACGAGCAGTACTTC. Amino acids: CASLKGGSSYEQYF.

The sample holds many counts of this clonotype. The rearrangement links TRBV7-8 to TRBJ2-3; 13 positions agree with TRBD2. Germline V gene lookup returns CDR1 SGHVS and CDR2 FQNEAQ. The length of the CDR3 is 17 residues. J gave up 1 base and V 6 bases, and 7 bases lay outside the gene matches. CDR3 coding DNA: TGTGCCAGCAGACCTACCGGGACTAGCGGGGGCACAGATACGCAGTATTTT. Amino acid sequence: CASRPTGTSGGTDTQYF.

V is TRBV6-1 and J is TRBJ2-2, with D unresolved. Trimming cost V 2 bases and J 7 bases, with 11 bases left between them. Germline V lookup: CDR1 MNHNS, CDR2 SASEGT. The CDR3 is made up of 14 amino acids. CDR3 nucleotide sequence: TGTGCCAGCAGTGAACACGGATACGGCGGGGAGCTGTTTTTT. This codes for CASSEHGYGGELFF.

A word on this clonotype: Just one base apart from a much larger clone, this may be a read error. Written as DNA, the CDR3 is TGCGCCAGCAGTGCAGGGGGGATCTCTGAAGCTTTCTTT. It encodes CASSAGGISEAFF. The chain couples TRBV5-1 to TRBJ1-1; 7 bases line up with TRBD1. Germline CDR1 is SGHRS and CDR2 is YFSETQ. The CDR3 loop spans 13 amino acids. The V segment lost 5 bases and the J segment 6 bases; nucleotides outside the gene matches: 7. Variable domain in full (rest from reference TRBV5-1 and TRBJ1-1): KAGVTQTPRYLIKTRGQQVTLSCSPISGHRSVSWYQQTPGQGLQFLFEYFSETQRNKGNFPGRFSGRQFSNSRSEMNVSTLELGDSALYLCASSAGGISEAFFGQGTRLTVV.

This clonotype has only a few counts. The chain uses TRBV7-2 and TRBJ1-2, with a weak D call TRBD1 (5 bases). Trimming cost V 1 base and J 10 bases, with 16 bases left between them. CDR3 length: 14 residues. Germline CDR1 reads SGHTA; CDR2 reads FQGNSA. CDR3 in amino acids: CASSLGGLSSPYTF. The CDR3 DNA follows: TGTGCCAGCAGCTTAGGGGGCCTATCCTCCCCCTACACCTTC.

Only a few counts were recorded for this clonotype. A junction end diverges from the germline sequence, so it may reflect a read error. The chain combines TRBV19 with TRBJ2-1; a weak D match, TRBD1 (5 bases). The CDR3 covers 16 residues. Germline V gene sequence: CDR1 LNHDA, CDR2 SQIVND (reference sequence). Here the CDR3 DNA reads TGTGCCAGTAGTGCCATGACAGACCTCTCCTACGATGAGCAGTTCTTC. Its translation: CASSAMTDLSYDEQFF. Complete variable domain (other parts from reference TRBV19 and TRBJ2-1): DGGITQSPKYLFRKEGQNVTLSCEQNLNHDAMYWYRQDPGQGLRLIYYSQIVNDFQKGDIAEGYSVSREKKESFPLTVTSAQKNPTAFYLCASSAMTDLSYDEQFFGPGTRLTVL.

This clonotype turned up a few times. The chain joins TRBV6-1 to TRBJ2-2; D remains ambiguous. This CDR3 region has 15 residues. With 2 bases removed from V and 1 base from J, the gap between germline ends came to 8 bases. Germline V CDR1 and CDR2: MNHNS, SASEGT. CDR3 nucleotide sequence: TGTGCCAGCAGTGAAACCCCAGGGAACACCGGGGAGCTGTTTTTT. Its protein is CASSETPGNTGELFF.